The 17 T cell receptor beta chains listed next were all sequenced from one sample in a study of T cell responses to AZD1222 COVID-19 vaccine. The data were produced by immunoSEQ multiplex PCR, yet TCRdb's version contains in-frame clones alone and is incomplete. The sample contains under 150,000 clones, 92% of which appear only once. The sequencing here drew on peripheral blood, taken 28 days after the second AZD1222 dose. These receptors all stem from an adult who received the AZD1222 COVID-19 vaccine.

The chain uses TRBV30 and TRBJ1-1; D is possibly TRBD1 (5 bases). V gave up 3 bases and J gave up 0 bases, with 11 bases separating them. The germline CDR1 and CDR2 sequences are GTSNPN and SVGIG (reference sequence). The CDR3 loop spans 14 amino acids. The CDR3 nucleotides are TGTGCCTGGAGGGCAGGGCGGTTGAACACTGAAGCTTTCTTT. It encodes CAWRAGRLNTEAFF.

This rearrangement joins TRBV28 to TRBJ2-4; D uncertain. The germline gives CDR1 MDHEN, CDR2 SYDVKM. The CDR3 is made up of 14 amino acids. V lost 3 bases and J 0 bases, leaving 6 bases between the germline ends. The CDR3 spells CASSLTLAKNIQYF. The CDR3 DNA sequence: TGTGCCAGCAGTTTGACGCTAGCCAAAAACATTCAGTACTTC.

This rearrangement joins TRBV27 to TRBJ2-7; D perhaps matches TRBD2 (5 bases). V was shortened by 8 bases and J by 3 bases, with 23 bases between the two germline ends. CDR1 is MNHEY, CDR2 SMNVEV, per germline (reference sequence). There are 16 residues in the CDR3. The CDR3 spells CASVGIDRTRGYEQYF. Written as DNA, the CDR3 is TGTGCCAGCGTAGGGATCGACCGGACCCGGGGCTACGAGCAGTACTTC.

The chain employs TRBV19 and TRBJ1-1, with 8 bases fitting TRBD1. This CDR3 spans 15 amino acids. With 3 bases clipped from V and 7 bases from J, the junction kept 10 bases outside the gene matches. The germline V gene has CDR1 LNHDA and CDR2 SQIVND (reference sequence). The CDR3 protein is CASSILGRGLNEAFF. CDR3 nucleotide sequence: TGTGCCAGTAGTATTCTGGGCAGGGGGCTTAATGAAGCTTTCTTT. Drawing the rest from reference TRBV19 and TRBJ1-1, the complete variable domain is DGGITQSPKYLFRKEGQNVTLSCEQNLNHDAMYWYRQDPGQGLRLIYYSQIVNDFQKGDIAEGYSVSREKKESFPLTVTSAQKNPTAFYLCASSILGRGLNEAFFGQGTRLTVV.

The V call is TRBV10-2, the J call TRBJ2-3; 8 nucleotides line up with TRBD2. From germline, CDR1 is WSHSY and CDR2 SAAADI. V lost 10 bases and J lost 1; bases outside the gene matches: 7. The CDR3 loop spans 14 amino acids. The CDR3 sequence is CATVSGSGTDTQYF. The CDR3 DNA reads TGCGCCACCGTGAGCGGGAGTGGCACAGATACGCAGTATTTT.

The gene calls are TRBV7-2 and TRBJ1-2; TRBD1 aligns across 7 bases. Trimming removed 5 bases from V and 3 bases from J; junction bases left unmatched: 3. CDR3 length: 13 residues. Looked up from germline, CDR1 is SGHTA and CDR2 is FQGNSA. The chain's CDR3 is CASSLGQDYGYTF. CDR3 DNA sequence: TGTGCCAGCAGCCTCGGACAGGACTATGGCTACACCTTC.

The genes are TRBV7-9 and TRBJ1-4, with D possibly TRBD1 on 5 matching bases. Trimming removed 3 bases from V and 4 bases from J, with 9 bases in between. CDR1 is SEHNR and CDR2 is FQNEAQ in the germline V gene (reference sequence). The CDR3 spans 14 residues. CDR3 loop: CASSFGAVNEKLFF. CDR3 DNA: TGTGCCAGCAGCTTTGGGGCCGTTAATGAAAAACTGTTTTTT.

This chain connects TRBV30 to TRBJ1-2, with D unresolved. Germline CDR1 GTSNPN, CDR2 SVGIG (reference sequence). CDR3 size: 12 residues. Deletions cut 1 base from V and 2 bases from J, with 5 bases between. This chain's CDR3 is CAWSAGNYGYTF. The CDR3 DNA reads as TGTGCCTGGAGTGCGGGCAACTATGGCTACACCTTC.

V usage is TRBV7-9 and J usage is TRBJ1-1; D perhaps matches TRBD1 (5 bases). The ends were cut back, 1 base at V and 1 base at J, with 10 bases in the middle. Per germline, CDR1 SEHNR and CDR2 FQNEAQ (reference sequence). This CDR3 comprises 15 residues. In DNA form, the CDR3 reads TGTGCCAGCAGCTTAGGAGGGGTGTGGAACACTGAAGCTTTCTTT. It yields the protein CASSLGGVWNTEAFF.

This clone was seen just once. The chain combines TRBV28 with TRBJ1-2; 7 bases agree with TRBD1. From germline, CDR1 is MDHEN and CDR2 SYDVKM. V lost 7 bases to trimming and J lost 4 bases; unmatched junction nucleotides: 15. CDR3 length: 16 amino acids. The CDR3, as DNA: TGTGCCAGCATCGGCCAGGGGGTACCTCAGGCCTATGGCTACACCTTC. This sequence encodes CASIGQGVPQAYGYTF.

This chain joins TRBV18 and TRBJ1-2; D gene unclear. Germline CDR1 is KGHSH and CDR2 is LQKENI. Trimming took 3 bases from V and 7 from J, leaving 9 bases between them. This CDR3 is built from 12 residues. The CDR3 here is CASSPSLGGYTF. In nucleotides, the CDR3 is TGTGCCAGCTCACCCTCTTTGGGTGGCTACACCTTC.

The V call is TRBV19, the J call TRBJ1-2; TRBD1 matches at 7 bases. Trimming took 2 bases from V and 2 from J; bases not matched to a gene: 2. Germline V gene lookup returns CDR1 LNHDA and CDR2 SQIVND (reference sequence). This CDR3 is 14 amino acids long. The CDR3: CASSIRDRNYGYTF. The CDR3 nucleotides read TGTGCCAGTAGTATAAGGGACAGAAACTATGGCTACACCTTC.

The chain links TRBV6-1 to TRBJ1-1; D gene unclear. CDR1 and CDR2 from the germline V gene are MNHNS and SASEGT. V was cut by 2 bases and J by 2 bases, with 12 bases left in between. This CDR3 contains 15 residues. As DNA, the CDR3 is TGTGCCAGCAGTGAATTGAGCGTATTAAACACTGAAGCTTTCTTT. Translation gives CASSELSVLNTEAFF.

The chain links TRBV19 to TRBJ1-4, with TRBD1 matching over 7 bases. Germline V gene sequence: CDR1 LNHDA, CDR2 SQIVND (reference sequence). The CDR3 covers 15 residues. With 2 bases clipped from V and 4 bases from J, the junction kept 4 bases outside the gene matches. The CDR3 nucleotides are TGTGCCAGTAGTATACTGGGGACAGTTAATGAAAAACTGTTTTTT. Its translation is CASSILGTVNEKLFF.

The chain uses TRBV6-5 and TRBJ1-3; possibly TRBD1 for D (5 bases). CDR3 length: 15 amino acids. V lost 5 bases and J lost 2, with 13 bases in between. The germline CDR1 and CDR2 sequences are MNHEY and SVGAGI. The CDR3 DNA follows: TGTGCCAGCAGTAGGTCAGGGACGCCTGGAAACACCATATATTTT. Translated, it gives CASSRSGTPGNTIYF.

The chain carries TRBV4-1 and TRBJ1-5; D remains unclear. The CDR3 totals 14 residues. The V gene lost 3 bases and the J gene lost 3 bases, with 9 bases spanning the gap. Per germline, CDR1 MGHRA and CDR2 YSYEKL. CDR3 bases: TGCGCCAGCAGCCACCTAACAGACAATCAGCCCCAGCATTTT. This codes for CASSHLTDNQPQHF.

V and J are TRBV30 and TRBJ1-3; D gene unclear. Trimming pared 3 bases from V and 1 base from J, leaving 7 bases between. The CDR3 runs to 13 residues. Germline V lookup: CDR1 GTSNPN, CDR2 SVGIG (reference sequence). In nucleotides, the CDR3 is TGTGCCTGGAGGTTTTTATCTGGAAACACCATATATTTT. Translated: CAWRFLSGNTIYF.